The 3 T cell receptor beta chains below all came from one sample that was sequenced in a study of neurological immune-mediated disorders. TCRdb fed the 5' RACE reads into MiXCR, producing one record per CDR3 protein. The sample has about 84,000 distinct CDR3 sequences; under 13% are singletons. Sample: PBMCs. The source is a man aged 40-55 years in good health.

The chain joins TRBV29-1 to TRBJ2-5; D uncertain. V dropped 0 bases and J dropped 4 bases, with 12 bases sitting between them. The CDR3 has 14 amino acids. Germline values: CDR1 SQVTM, CDR2 ANQGSEA. CDR3 in amino acids: CSVEEYGYGETQYF. The CDR3 DNA follows: TGCAGCGTTGAAGAATATGGGTACGGAGAGACCCAGTACTTC.

At least ten counts were recorded for this clonotype. Here the CDR3 DNA reads TGCGCCAGCAGACCCAGCACAGGGAACACTGAAGCTTTCTTT. This sequence encodes CASRPSTGNTEAFF. This chain connects TRBV5-1 to TRBJ1-1, with a possible D match to TRBD1 (5 bases). The CDR3 runs 14 residues. Deletions cut 5 bases from V and 1 base from J, with 12 bases between. Germline CDR1 reads SGHRS; CDR2 reads YFSETQ.

This clonotype is judged medium-sized. The CDR3 loop reads CASSSGVNYGYTF. The CDR3 DNA reads as TGTGCCAGCAGTTCAGGGGTCAACTATGGCTACACCTTC. The chain links TRBV6-5 to TRBJ1-2, with TRBD1 as a possible D gene (6 bases). This CDR3 has 13 amino acids. Trimming took off 4 bases at V and 2 bases at J, with 8 bases between the two ends. Per the germline V gene, CDR1 is MNHEY and CDR2 is SVGAGI.